Each of the 26 T cell receptor beta chains below was sequenced from the same sample in a study of blood T cell repertoires in COVID-19. Clones were sequenced by immunoSEQ multiplex PCR, and TCRdb holds only the in-frame ones, with some missing. Altogether fewer than 200,000 clones are present, roughly 90% being singletons, with the ten largest covering more than 25%. Sequencing used peripheral blood. Every receptor here comes from a man in his sixties with acute or convalescent COVID-19.

This clone was observed once. CDR3 residues: CASSDGFADTQYF. The CDR3 region has the DNA TGTGCCAGCAGCGACGGGTTTGCAGATACGCAGTATTTT. The chain couples TRBV6-5 to TRBJ2-3, with D hard to call. This CDR3 region has 13 residues. With 6 bases removed from V and 4 bases from J, the gap between germline ends came to 11 bases. The germline gives CDR1 MNHEY, CDR2 SVGAGI.

A single count supports this clone. The rearrangement uses TRBV30 and TRBJ2-2, with TRBD2 matching over 10 bases. The CDR3 runs 16 residues. The V gene end was trimmed by 7 bases and the J gene end by 3 bases; junction bases not matched to a gene: 11. The germline V gene has CDR1 GTSNPN and CDR2 SVGIG (reference sequence). DNA of the CDR3: TGTGCCTCCTCCCCCCTAGCGGGAGTGGACACCGGGGAGCTGTTTTTT. It is translated as CASSPLAGVDTGELFF.

This clone has only one observation. The CDR3 bases are TGTGCCAGCAGCTTAAAAGTGGGACTAGCGGGGCCCCCCTACGAGCAGTACTTC. Protein product: CASSLKVGLAGPPYEQYF. The V gene is TRBV7-2, the J gene TRBJ2-7; TRBD2 matches at 13 bases. The CDR3 consists of 18 residues. Trimming at V came to 2 bases and at J to 2 bases, leaving 9 bases not matched to a gene. Germline V gives CDR1 SGHTA, CDR2 FQGNSA.

The chain employs TRBV11-2 and TRBJ1-2, with a weak D call TRBD1 (6 bases). V lost 9 bases, J lost 0 bases, and 26 bases lay in between. This CDR3 region has 18 residues. Germline assignment: CDR1 SGHAT and CDR2 FQNNGV. This chain's CDR3 is CASTKQAPDRDPNYGYTF. The DNA for the CDR3 is TGTGCCAGTACGAAACAGGCCCCGGACAGAGACCCTAACTATGGCTACACCTTC.

The V call is TRBV5-4, the J call TRBJ1-2; D gene unclear. The V gene lost 1 base and the J gene lost 3 bases, with 10 bases spanning the gap. The CDR3 spans 14 residues. Germline values: CDR1 SGHNT, CDR2 YYREEE (reference sequence). CDR3 sequence: CASSLSHFHYGYTF. CDR3 nucleotide sequence: TGTGCCAGCAGCTTGAGTCACTTCCACTATGGCTACACCTTC.

The gene calls are TRBV7-9 and TRBJ1-4; D possibly corresponds to TRBD1 (5 bases). The CDR3 consists of 14 residues. Germline-derived CDR1 and CDR2 are SEHNR and FQNEAQ (reference sequence). Deletions cut 4 bases from V and 8 bases from J, with 14 bases between. The CDR3 nucleotides read TGTGCCAGCAGCTCGGGCAGGGTCAAGGAAAAACTGTTTTTT. Protein: CASSSGRVKEKLFF.

This rearrangement joins TRBV5-5 to TRBJ1-6; TRBD1 agrees at 8 bases. This CDR3 contains 17 residues. Trimming removed 1 base from V and 8 bases from J; junction bases left unmatched: 11. Looked up from germline, CDR1 is SGHKS and CDR2 is YYEKEE (reference sequence). The DNA of the CDR3 is TGTGCCAGCAGCTTGCGAGTCACCGGGACAGGTGATTCACCCCTCCACTTT. Encoded protein: CASSLRVTGTGDSPLHF.

The rearrangement links TRBV5-1 to TRBJ2-2; D gene uncertain. The CDR3 contains 15 residues. Trimming removed 0 bases from V and 2 bases from J, with 8 bases in between. The germline V gene encodes CDR1 SGHRS and CDR2 YFSETQ. CDR3 nucleotides: TGCGCCAGCAGCTTGGTTCACAGTAACACCGGGGAGCTGTTTTTT. As protein: CASSLVHSNTGELFF.

V and J are TRBV9 and TRBJ1-3, with 7 bases identical to TRBD1. Germline V CDR1 and CDR2: SGDLS, YYNGEE. The CDR3 loop spans 16 amino acids. J gave up 0 bases and V 2 bases, and 5 bases lay outside the gene matches. This chain's CDR3 is CASSVHDRDSGNTIYF. The CDR3 region has the DNA TGTGCCAGCAGCGTCCACGACAGGGACTCTGGAAACACCATATATTTT.

The chain joins TRBV6-1 to TRBJ1-2; D remains unclear. Germline V CDR1 and CDR2: MNHNS, SASEGT. Trimming stripped 2 bases from V and 0 bases from J, with 4 bases between. This CDR3 is built from 13 residues. The CDR3 region is CASSENTNYGYTF. The CDR3 region has the DNA TGTGCCAGCAGTGAAAACACTAACTATGGCTACACCTTC.

The gene calls are TRBV20-1 and TRBJ1-4; no firm D call. The CDR3 spans 11 residues. Deletions cut 1 base from V and 13 bases from J, with 10 bases between. Germline V gene lookup returns CDR1 DFQATT and CDR2 SNEGSKA (reference sequence). CDR3 region: CSARVMDLLFF. DNA of the CDR3: TGCAGTGCTAGAGTCATGGACTTACTGTTTTTT.

The V call is TRBV10-3, the J call TRBJ1-5; D possibly corresponds to TRBD1 (6 bases). The germline CDR1 and CDR2 sequences are ENHRY and SYGVKD. This CDR3 has 14 amino acids. The ends were cut back, 3 bases at V and 6 bases at J, with 12 bases in the middle. Here the CDR3 DNA reads TGTGCCATCAGTGAAGCAGGGGTGGGTCAGCCCCAGCATTTT. Encoded protein: CAISEAGVGQPQHF.

The genes are TRBV4-1 and TRBJ2-2, with 7 bases aligning to TRBD2. With 0 bases clipped from V and 6 bases from J, the junction kept 1 base outside the gene matches. CDR1 and CDR2 from the germline V gene are MGHRA and YSYEKL. The CDR3 covers 14 residues. CDR3 in DNA: TGCGCCAGCAGCCAAGACCGGGGGGCCGGGGAGCTGTTTTTT. Protein product: CASSQDRGAGELFF.

This clone appeared once. The J gene is TRBJ1-2, the V gene TRBV11-2, with D unresolved. CDR3 size: 17 residues. The germline V and J ends were trimmed by 0 bases and 4 bases, with 18 bases remaining between them. The germline V gene has CDR1 SGHAT and CDR2 FQNNGV. As DNA, the CDR3 is TGTGCCAGCAGCTTAGATCGCTGGAGTGGTTCTAGCTATGGCTACACCTTC. This codes for CASSLDRWSGSSYGYTF.

In its sample, this clone was seen once. Within the sample, other DNA sequences also encode this same CDR3. The rearrangement links TRBV5-1 to TRBJ2-5; 9 bases line up with TRBD2. V lost 3 bases and J lost 0; bases outside the gene matches: 0. This CDR3 region has 14 residues. CDR1 is SGHRS, CDR2 YFSETQ, per germline. CDR3 sequence reads: CASSSSGDQETQYF. CDR3 nucleotide sequence: TGCGCCAGCAGCTCTAGCGGGGACCAAGAGACCCAGTACTTC. Complete variable domain (other parts from reference TRBV5-1 and TRBJ2-5): KAGVTQTPRYLIKTRGQQVTLSCSPISGHRSVSWYQQTPGQGLQFLFEYFSETQRNKGNFPGRFSGRQFSNSRSEMNVSTLELGDSALYLCASSSSGDQETQYFGPGTRLLVL.

The V call is TRBV14, the J call TRBJ2-2; TRBD1 is a possible D gene (7 bases). V lost 3 bases, J lost 7 bases, and 18 bases lay in between. Germline values: CDR1 SGHDN, CDR2 FVKESK. The CDR3 extends over 16 amino acids. This chain's CDR3 is CASSHRPGGNVGELFF. DNA of the CDR3: TGTGCCAGCAGCCATCGGCCAGGGGGGAATGTCGGGGAGCTGTTTTTT.

This clone showed up just once. This chain links TRBV5-1 with TRBJ2-3, with unresolved D. Trimming cost V 0 bases and J 3 bases, with 2 bases left between them. Germline V gene sequence: CDR1 SGHRS, CDR2 YFSETQ. The CDR3 runs 12 residues. CDR3 amino acids: CASSLATDTQYF. CDR3 sequence (DNA): TGCGCCAGCAGCTTGGCGACAGATACGCAGTATTTT.

CDR3 residues: CASGLFRNTEAFF. CDR3 nucleotide sequence: TGTGCTAGTGGTTTGTTCCGGAACACTGAAGCTTTCTTT. The V and J genes are TRBV12-5 and TRBJ1-1; D is unclear. The length of the CDR3 is 13 residues. Per germline, CDR1 LGHNT and CDR2 FRNRAP. V was cut by 2 bases and J by 1 base, with 5 bases left in between. Together with reference TRBV12-5 and TRBJ1-1, the CDR3 gives the full variable domain: DARVTQTPRHKVTEMGQEVTMRCQPILGHNTVFWYRQTMMQGLELLAYFRNRAPLDDSGMPKDRFSAEMPDATLATLKIQPSEPRDSAVYFCASGLFRNTEAFFGQGTRLTVV.

This sequence joins TRBV11-3 and TRBJ2-5, with TRBD2 identical over 10 bases. The CDR3 runs 18 residues. The ends lost 1 base at V and 5 bases at J; junction bases unmatched: 13. CDR1 and CDR2 from the germline V gene are SGHNT and YENEEA. Here the CDR3 reads CASSLGRLAGALSETQYF. The DNA for the CDR3 is TGTGCCAGCAGCTTAGGGCGGCTAGCGGGAGCCCTTTCGGAGACCCAGTACTTC.

This chain uses TRBV5-1 with TRBJ1-2; 9 nucleotides line up with TRBD1. The length of the CDR3 is 14 residues. Germline values: CDR1 SGHRS, CDR2 YFSETQ. The junction had 7 bases not matched to a gene; V was cut back by 4 bases and J by 6 bases. CDR3 nucleotide sequence: TGCGCCAGCAGCAGCACCGGGGACAGGGATGGCTACACCTTC. It encodes CASSSTGDRDGYTF.

This rearrangement joins TRBV2 to TRBJ2-5; the D gene is possibly TRBD2 (6 bases). From germline, CDR1 is SNHLY and CDR2 FYNNEI. V dropped 7 bases and J dropped 5 bases, with 11 bases sitting between them. The CDR3 is made up of 12 amino acids. CDR3 loop: CASKEGGETQYF. As DNA, the CDR3 is TGTGCCAGCAAGGAGGGCGGGGAGACCCAGTACTTC. Full variable domain (outside the CDR3, taken from reference TRBV2 and TRBJ2-5): EPEVTQTPSHQVTQMGQEVILRCVPISNHLYFYWYRQILGQKVEFLVSFYNNEISEKSEIFDDQFSVERPDGSNFTLKIRSTKLEDSAMYFCASKEGGETQYFGPGTRLLVL.

The chain joins TRBV6-6 to TRBJ1-2; 7 nucleotides line up with TRBD1. The length of the CDR3 is 14 residues. Germline CDR1 MNHNY, CDR2 SVGAGI (reference sequence). After removal of 2 bases from V and 5 bases from J, the junction contained 5 bases not matched to a gene. The CDR3 coding sequence is TGTGCCAGCAGTTACCTAGGACAGGATTATGGCTACACCTTC. Its protein is CASSYLGQDYGYTF.

V and J are TRBV7-8 and TRBJ1-1; 8 bases are shared with TRBD1. The trim removed 4 bases at V and 3 bases at J, leaving 19 bases unmatched. Per the germline V gene, CDR1 is SGHVS and CDR2 is FQNEAQ. This CDR3 contains 19 residues. The CDR3 is CASSSKPTSGRGRDTEAFF. CDR3 sequence (DNA): TGTGCCAGCAGCTCTAAACCCACATCGGGCAGGGGGCGGGACACTGAAGCTTTCTTT.

CDR3: CASSDIASGRRETQYF. In DNA form, the CDR3 reads TGTGCCAGCAGTGATATAGCTAGCGGGAGGAGGGAGACCCAGTACTTC. The chain combines TRBV2 with TRBJ2-5; 11 bases are a match to TRBD2. In germline, CDR1 is SNHLY, CDR2 FYNNEI. This CDR3 has 16 residues. J was trimmed by 5 bases and V by 3 bases; bases with no gene match: 8.

V and J are TRBV10-3 and TRBJ1-1, with TRBD1 identical over 9 bases. The CDR3 is 16 amino acids. V was clipped by 0 bases and J by 0 bases; unmatched bases: 2. From germline, CDR1 is ENHRY and CDR2 SYGVKD. Here the CDR3 reads CAISESTGGMNTEAFF. The CDR3 bases are TGTGCCATCAGTGAGTCGACAGGGGGGATGAACACTGAAGCTTTCTTT.

V gene TRBV6-1 combines with J gene TRBJ2-7; TRBD1 agrees at 8 bases. This CDR3 is built from 17 residues. J was trimmed by 4 bases and V by 3 bases; bases with no gene match: 14. The V gene's germline CDR1 is MNHNS and CDR2 SASEGT. The CDR3 here is CASSETSGGAHQYEQYV. The CDR3 bases are TGTGCCAGCAGTGAGACATCAGGGGGCGCCCACCAATACGAGCAGTACGTC.